Listed here are 4 T cell receptor beta chains from one sample, sequenced in a study of spatial heterogeneity in lung cancer. Noted time point: sample taken at primary tumor resection. TCRdb fed the 5' RACE reads into MiXCR, producing one record per CDR3 protein. The data show about 3,500 distinct CDR3 sequences, with about 5.5% seen just once and about 30% held by the top ten. No antigen has been identified for these receptors. Findings of the study overall: Mutation counts in tumors were tracked by counts of expanded intratumoral alpha and beta TCRs.

The sequences come from lung tumor tissue, collected at surgery. Receptor source: a female donor with early-stage non-small cell lung cancer.

By sample share, this clonotype is medium-sized. This CDR3 reads CASSFNTDYGYTF. CDR3 bases: TGCGCCAGCAGCTTTAATACCGACTATGGCTACACCTTC. This chain uses TRBV5-1 with TRBJ1-2; no reliable D call. The ends were cut back, 2 bases at V and 3 bases at J, with 8 bases in the middle. Germline CDR1 and CDR2: SGHRS and YFSETQ. This CDR3 comprises 13 residues.

This clonotype is classed as medium-sized. The gene calls are TRBV29-1 and TRBJ2-6; D uncertain. This CDR3 contains 14 residues. The V gene lost 7 bases and the J gene lost 1 base, with 11 bases spanning the gap. Germline CDR1 SQVTM, CDR2 ANQGSEA. CDR3 in amino acids: CSAIFRSGANVLTF. In nucleotides, the CDR3 is TGCAGCGCGATATTCCGGTCTGGGGCCAACGTCCTGACTTTC.

This clonotype ranks as medium-sized. The V call is TRBV7-2, the J call TRBJ2-7; 7 bases map to TRBD1. V lost 5 bases to trimming and J lost 5 bases; unmatched junction nucleotides: 18. Germline assignment: CDR1 SGHTA and CDR2 FQGNSA. The CDR3 sequence is 17 residues long. CDR3 coding DNA: TGTGCCAGCAGCCTGTCGGTTGACAGGGTTCATTGGGACGAGCAGTACGTC. Amino acids: CASSLSVDRVHWDEQYV.

This clonotype counts as medium-sized. This chain uses TRBV7-2 with TRBJ2-2, with D maybe TRBD2 (5 bases). The germline CDR1 and CDR2 sequences are SGHTA and FQGNSA. Trimming cost V 2 bases and J 1 base, with 11 bases left between them. The CDR3 loop spans 16 amino acids. The DNA for the CDR3 is TGTGCCAGCAGCTTACTAGCTCTTGTGAACACCGGGGAGCTGTTTTTT. Its protein product is CASSLLALVNTGELFF.